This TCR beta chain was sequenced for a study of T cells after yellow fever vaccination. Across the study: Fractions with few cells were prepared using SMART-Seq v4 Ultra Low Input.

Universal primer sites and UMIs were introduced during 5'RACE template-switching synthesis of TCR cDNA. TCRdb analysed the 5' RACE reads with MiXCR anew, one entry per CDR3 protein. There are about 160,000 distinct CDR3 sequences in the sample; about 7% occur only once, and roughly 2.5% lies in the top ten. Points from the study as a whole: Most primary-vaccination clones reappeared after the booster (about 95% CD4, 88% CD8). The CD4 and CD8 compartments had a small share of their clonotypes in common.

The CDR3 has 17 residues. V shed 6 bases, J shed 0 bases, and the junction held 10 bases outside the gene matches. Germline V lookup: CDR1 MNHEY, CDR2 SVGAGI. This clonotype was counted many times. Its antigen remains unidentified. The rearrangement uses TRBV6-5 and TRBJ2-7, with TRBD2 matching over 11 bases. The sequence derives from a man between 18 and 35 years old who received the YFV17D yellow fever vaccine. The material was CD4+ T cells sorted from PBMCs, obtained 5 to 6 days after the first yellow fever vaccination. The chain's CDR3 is CASSRTVGLAASYEQYF. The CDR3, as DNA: TGTGCCAGCAGCCGAACTGTGGGACTAGCGGCCTCCTACGAGCAGTACTTC.